These 2 T cell receptor beta chains originate from one sample sequenced in a study of control samples from healthy donors and cancer patients. Here immunoSEQ multiplex PCR was the method, and the copy in TCRdb shows in-frame clones only, minus some. Among approximately 140,000 clones listed, under 95% were seen once. Sequenced: blood. Receptors were obtained from a man aged 18 to 29 in good health.

V usage is TRBV7-3 and J usage is TRBJ1-1, with a possible D match to TRBD1 (6 bases). CDR1 SGHTA and CDR2 FQGTGA come from the germline V gene. There are 14 residues in the CDR3. V dropped 6 bases and J dropped 4 bases, with 15 bases sitting between them. In DNA form, the CDR3 reads TGTGCCAGCAGTTTGCAGGGGAGAGCCACTGAAGCTTTCTTT. Protein: CASSLQGRATEAFF.

V usage is TRBV19 and J usage is TRBJ1-4; TRBD1 matches at 10 bases. The CDR3 sequence is 15 residues long. J lost 7 bases, V lost 8 bases, and 10 bases had no gene match. CDR1 is LNHDA, CDR2 SQIVND, per germline (reference sequence). The CDR3 coding sequence is TGTGCCAGTTCTAGAGCTGGGGACAGGGGTGAAAAACTGTTTTTT. Amino acids: CASSRAGDRGEKLFF.